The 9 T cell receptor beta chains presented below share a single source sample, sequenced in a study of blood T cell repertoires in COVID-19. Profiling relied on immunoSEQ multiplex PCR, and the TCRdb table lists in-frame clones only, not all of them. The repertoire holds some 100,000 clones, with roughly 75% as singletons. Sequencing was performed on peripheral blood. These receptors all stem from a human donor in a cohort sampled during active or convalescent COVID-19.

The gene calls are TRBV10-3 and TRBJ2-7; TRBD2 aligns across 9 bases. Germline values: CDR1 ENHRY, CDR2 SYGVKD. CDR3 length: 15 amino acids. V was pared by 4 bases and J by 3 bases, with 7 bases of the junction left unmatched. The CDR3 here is CAISVRLAEIYEQYF. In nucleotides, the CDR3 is TGTGCCATCAGTGTGAGACTAGCGGAGATCTACGAGCAGTACTTC.

CDR3 DNA sequence: TGCGCCAGCAGCCAATCGAGGACTCCCCTCGCAGATACGCAGTATTTT. This gives the protein CASSQSRTPLADTQYF. The chain is built from TRBV4-1 and TRBJ2-3, with D perhaps TRBD2 (5 bases). Germline CDR1 and CDR2: MGHRA and YSYEKL. V was shortened by 2 bases and J by 4 bases, with 16 bases between the two germline ends. The CDR3 consists of 16 residues.

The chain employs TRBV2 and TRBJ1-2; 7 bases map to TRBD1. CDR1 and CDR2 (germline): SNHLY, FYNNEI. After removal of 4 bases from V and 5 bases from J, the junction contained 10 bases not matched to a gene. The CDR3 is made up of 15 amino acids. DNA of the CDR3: TGTGCCAGCAGTGGGGTTAGGGGGCGGTTGTATGGCTACACCTTC. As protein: CASSGVRGRLYGYTF.

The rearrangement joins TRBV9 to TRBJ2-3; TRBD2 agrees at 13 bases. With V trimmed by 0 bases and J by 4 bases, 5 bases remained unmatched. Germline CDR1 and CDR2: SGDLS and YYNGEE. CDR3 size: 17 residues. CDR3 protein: CASSVGGLAGTADTQYF. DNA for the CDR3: TGTGCCAGCAGCGTAGGGGGACTAGCGGGGACCGCAGATACGCAGTATTTT.

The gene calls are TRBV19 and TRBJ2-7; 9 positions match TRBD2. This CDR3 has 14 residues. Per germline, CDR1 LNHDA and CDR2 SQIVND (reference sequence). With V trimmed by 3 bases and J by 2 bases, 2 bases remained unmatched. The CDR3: CASSIERGAYEQYF. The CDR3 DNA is TGTGCCAGTAGTATTGAGCGGGGGGCCTACGAGCAGTACTTC.

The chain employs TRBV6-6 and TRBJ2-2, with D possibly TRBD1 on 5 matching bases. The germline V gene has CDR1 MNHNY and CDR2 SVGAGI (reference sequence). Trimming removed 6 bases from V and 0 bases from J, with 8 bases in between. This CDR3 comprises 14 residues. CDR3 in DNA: TGTGCCAGCAGCCCGACAGCGAACACCGGGGAGCTGTTTTTT. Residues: CASSPTANTGELFF.

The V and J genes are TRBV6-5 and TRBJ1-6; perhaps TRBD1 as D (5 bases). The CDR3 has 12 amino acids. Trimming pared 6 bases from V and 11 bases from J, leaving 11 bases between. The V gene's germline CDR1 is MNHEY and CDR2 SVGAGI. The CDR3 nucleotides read TGTGCCAGCAGGGGGGAGGGGACACCCCTCCACTTT. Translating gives CASRGEGTPLHF.

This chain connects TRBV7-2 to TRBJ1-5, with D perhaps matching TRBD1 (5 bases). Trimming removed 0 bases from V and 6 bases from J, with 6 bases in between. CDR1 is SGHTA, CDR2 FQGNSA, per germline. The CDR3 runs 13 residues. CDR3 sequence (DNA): TGTGCCAGCAGCTTAGCGGGGGGTCAGCCCCAGCATTTT. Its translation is CASSLAGGQPQHF.

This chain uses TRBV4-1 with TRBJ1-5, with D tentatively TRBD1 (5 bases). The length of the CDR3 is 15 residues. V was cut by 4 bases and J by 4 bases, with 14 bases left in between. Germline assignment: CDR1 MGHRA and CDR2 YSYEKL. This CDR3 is CASSPVQQENQPQHF. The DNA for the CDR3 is TGCGCCAGCAGCCCAGTACAACAGGAGAATCAGCCCCAGCATTTT.